The 8 T cell receptor beta chains presented below share a single source sample, sequenced in a study of T cell clonality in common variable immunodeficiency. Sequenced by immunoSEQ multiplex PCR; TCRdb stores in-frame clones only, minus some. The sample shows 40,000 to 45,000 clones, none of them appearing just once. Specimen: peripheral blood mononuclear cells. These receptors all stem from a person aged 18 to 70 in good health.

The table lists this clone with many counts. Incomplete CDR3 DNA: TGTGCCAGCAGTGAAGGTCTAGCGGGGCGAGATACG. Encoded protein: CASSEGLAGRDT. The CDR3, in full, reads CASSEGLAGRDTQYF. The chain has TRBV6-1 and TRBJ2-3, with 9 bases aligning to TRBD2. The DNA ends 3 residues before the CDR3 does, and the rest of the CDR3 is filled in from the germline J gene. With V trimmed by 1 base and J by 5 bases, 4 bases remained unmatched. The CDR3 contains 15 residues. Germline V gene data show CDR1 as MNHNS and CDR2 as SASEGT.

This clone was seen many times. Sequencing ends 3 residues short of the CDR3 end; the germline J gene provides the rest. The rearrangement links TRBV5-1 to TRBJ1-5; tentatively, D is TRBD1 (6 bases). Between the trimmed V and J ends, which lost 2 bases and 5 bases, there was a span of 17 bases. Germline loops: CDR1 SGHRS, CDR2 YFSETQ. The CDR3 loop spans 16 amino acids. The CDR3 DNA, read in part, is TGCGCCAGCAGCTTAGGGCCAGGGGTTATCGATCAGCCC. Protein product: CASSLGPGVIDQP. The whole CDR3 region reads CASSLGPGVIDQPQHF.

A remark on this clone: The read ends 3 residues early relative to the CDR3; the germline J gene fills the gap. The chain recombines TRBV20-1 with TRBJ2-7; 8 bases match TRBD1. Trimming took 0 bases from V and 3 from J; bases not matched to a gene: 7. Germline loops: CDR1 DFQATT, CDR2 SNEGSKA (reference sequence). The CDR3 covers 15 residues. Incomplete CDR3 DNA: TGCAGTGCTAGAGATTCGGCGACAGGGGACTACGAG. It codes for CSARDSATGDYE. The whole CDR3 region reads CSARDSATGDYEQYF.

The table lists this clone with many counts. The missing CDR3 end, 3 residues past where the read stops, is filled in from the germline J gene. V is TRBV20-1 and J is TRBJ2-3; TRBD2 matches 11 bases. The germline V gene encodes CDR1 DFQATT and CDR2 SNEGSKA (reference sequence). CDR3 length: 15 residues. V was clipped by 3 bases and J by 0 bases; unmatched bases: 2. The CDR3 is CSARRTSGSTDTQYF. CDR3 bases read: TGCAGTGCTAGGAGGACTAGCGGGAGCACAGATACG.

In its sample, this clone was seen many times. The CDR3 end is not reached by the read, which stops 3 residues before it; the germline J gene fills it in. The chain couples TRBV29-1 to TRBJ2-7; 9 bases align to TRBD2. The germline V gene encodes CDR1 SQVTM and CDR2 ANQGSEA. CDR3 size: 12 residues. The sequenced part of the CDR3 DNA is TGCAGTTTTAGCGGGAGCTCCTACGAG. Its translation is CSFSGSSYE. The full CDR3 protein reads CSFSGSSYEQYF.

This clone was detected ten times or more. The read comes to an end 3 residues before the CDR3 does, leaving the germline J gene to fill in the end. J is TRBJ2-7 and V is TRBV30, with D perhaps TRBD1 (7 bases). Trimming removed 8 bases from V and 4 bases from J, with 15 bases in between. CDR3 size: 12 residues. Germline V lookup: CDR1 GTSNPN, CDR2 SVGIG (reference sequence). CDR3 in amino acids: CAARQGGYEQYF. Incomplete CDR3 DNA: TGTGCCGCGAGACAGGGAGGTTACGAG. The full variable domain, its missing parts supplied by reference TRBV30 and TRBJ2-7, is SQTIHQWPATLVQPVGSPLSLECTVEGTSNPNLYWYRQAAGRGLQLLFYSVGIGQISSEVPQNLSASRPQDRQFILSSKKLLLSDSGFYLCAARQGGYEQYFGPGTRLTVT.

This clone has more than one count but fewer than ten. The germline gene is not matched at one end of the junction; a read error may be the cause. This sample includes further DNA sequences coding for the same CDR3. The sequenced CDR3 bases are TGTGCCAGCAGCCTGAAACAGGGTTTTAGGGGAAACACG. Encoded protein: CASSLKQGFRGNT. The full CDR3 reads CASSLKQGFRGNTIYF. This chain uses TRBV7-3 with TRBJ1-3; possibly TRBD1 for D (6 bases). The CDR3 end falls 3 residues outside the read, so it is completed with the germline J gene. This CDR3 is built from 16 residues. Germline lookup yields CDR1 SGHTA and CDR2 FQGTGA.

This clone was counted many times. The read comes to an end 3 residues before the CDR3 does, leaving the germline J gene to fill in the end. This rearrangement joins TRBV6-1 to TRBJ2-7; D remains unclear. Between the trimmed V and J ends, which lost 1 base and 0 bases, there was a span of 13 bases. Germline values: CDR1 MNHNS, CDR2 SASEGT. This CDR3 is built from 16 residues. CDR3 in amino acids: CASSEDRAVSSYEQYF. CDR3 bases read: TGTGCCAGCAGTGAAGATAGGGCTGTTAGCTCCTACGAG.